This T cell receptor beta chain originates from a study of tumor-infiltrating lymphocytes in primary liver carcinoma. Study results and caveats: Only about 7-25% of top clones showed up in all five tumor regions.

Per germline, CDR1 MNHNY and CDR2 SVGAGI (reference sequence). Trimming removed 7 bases from V and 5 bases from J; junction bases left unmatched: 13. This CDR3 region has 16 residues. Co-extraction of RNA and DNA was performed on about 20-33 mg of unsorted bulk tissue. With chronic HBV infection, the patients were also treatment-naive. The table lists this clonotype with many counts. What it binds is unknown. Total RNA (around 510 ng) served as template for TCR beta cDNA synthesis primed by a constant-region primer. TCR beta libraries came from three nested multiplex PCR rounds using slightly modified ARM-PCR. Rounds one and two of PCR, each of 9 to 11 cycles, were primed with TRBV1-TRBV30 forward primers and a C-beta reverse primer. TCRdb independently ran MiXCR on the multiplex PCR reads; one entry per CDR3 protein. The table records around 190,000 distinct CDR3 sequences, 70% to 90% of them present only once.

The clonotype was recovered from a man in his forties or fifties with primary liver carcinoma and hepatitis B virus infection. This chain uses TRBV6-6 with TRBJ2-5, with 10 positions matching TRBD2. Sequences were obtained from tumor tissue from primary liver carcinoma. The DNA for the CDR3 is TGTGCCAGCACGGAGCGGGAGGGGCGATCCTGGGAGACCCAGTACTTC. Protein product: CASTEREGRSWETQYF.